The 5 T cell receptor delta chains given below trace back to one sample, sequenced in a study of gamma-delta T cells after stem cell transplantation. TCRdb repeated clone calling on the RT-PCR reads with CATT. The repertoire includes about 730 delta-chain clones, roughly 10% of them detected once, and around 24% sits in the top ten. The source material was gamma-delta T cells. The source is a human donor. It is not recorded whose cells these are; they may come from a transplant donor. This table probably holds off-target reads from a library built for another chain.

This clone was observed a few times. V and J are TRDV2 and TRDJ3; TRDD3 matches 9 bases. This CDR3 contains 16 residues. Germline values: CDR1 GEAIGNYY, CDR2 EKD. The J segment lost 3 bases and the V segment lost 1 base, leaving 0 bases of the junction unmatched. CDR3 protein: CACDTGGYWDTRQMFF. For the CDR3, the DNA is TGTGCCTGTGACACTGGGGGATACTGGGACACCCGACAGATGTTTTTC.

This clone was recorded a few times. The CDR3 here is CACERLKNAGDTPDKLIF. The CDR3 nucleotides read TGTGCCTGTGAGCGGCTGAAGAATGCGGGGGATACTCCCGATAAACTCATCTTT. The chain combines TRDV2 with TRDJ1; 9 bases are shared with TRDD3. The J segment lost 3 bases and the V segment lost 4 bases, leaving 17 bases of the junction unmatched. Germline CDR1 GEAIGNYY, CDR2 EKD. The CDR3 totals 18 residues.

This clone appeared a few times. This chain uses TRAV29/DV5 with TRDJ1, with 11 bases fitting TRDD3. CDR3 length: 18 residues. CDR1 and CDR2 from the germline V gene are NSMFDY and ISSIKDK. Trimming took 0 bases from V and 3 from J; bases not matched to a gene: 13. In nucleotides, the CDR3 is TGTGCAGCAAGCGCGCTAGAAGTACTGGGGGATAGTGCCGATAAACTCATCTTT. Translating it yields CAASALEVLGDSADKLIF.

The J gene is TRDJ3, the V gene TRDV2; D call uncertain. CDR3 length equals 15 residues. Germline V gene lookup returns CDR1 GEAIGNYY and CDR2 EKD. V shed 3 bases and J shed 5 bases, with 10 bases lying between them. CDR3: CACDEVLRDTRQMFF. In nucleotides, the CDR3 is TGTGCCTGTGACGAGGTTCTACGGGACACCCGACAGATGTTTTTC.

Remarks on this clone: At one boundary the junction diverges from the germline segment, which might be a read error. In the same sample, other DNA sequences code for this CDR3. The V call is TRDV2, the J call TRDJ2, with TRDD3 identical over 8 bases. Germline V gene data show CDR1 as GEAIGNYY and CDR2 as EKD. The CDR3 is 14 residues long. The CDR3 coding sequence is TGTGCCTGTGACACTGGGGGATTGACAGCCCAACTCTTCTTT. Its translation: CACDTGGLTAQLFF.